Listed below are T cell receptor beta chains from one sample, sequenced in a study of beta chain features in type 1 diabetes. Produced via immunoSEQ multiplex PCR; TCRdb's table is partial and in-frame only. The data contain around 340,000 clones, around 19% of them singletons. Sequenced input: naive CD4+ T cells from blood. Receptors originate from a woman aged 18-30 years in good health. CDR3s include the opening cysteine and the closing phenylalanine or tryptophan. D genes are given only for firm matches. Size values are once, few and many counts, or a class for expanded clones, and some rows have none.

v_gene: TRBV6-4
d_gene: TRBD1
abundance: few
j_gene: TRBJ1-2
CDR3nt: TGTGCCAGCAGCCTTGGGACAGGGATGGCCTTGGGTGGCTACACCTTC
CDR3aa: CASSLGTGMALGGYTF

v_gene: TRBV30
d_gene: .
abundance: .
j_gene: TRBJ2-3
CDR3nt: TGTGCCTGGAGTGTGTCGGATACGCAGTATTTT
CDR3aa: CAWSVSDTQYF

v_gene: TRBV30
d_gene: TRBD1
abundance: few
j_gene: TRBJ1-1
CDR3nt: TGTGCCTTACAGGTCACAGGGGCAGGGGATGAAGCTTTCTTT
CDR3aa: CALQVTGAGDEAFF

v_gene: TRBV30
d_gene: .
abundance: few
j_gene: TRBJ2-1
CDR3nt: TGTGCCTGGAGCCGCCGTCATCTCTACCGGTTCTACAATGAGCAGTTCTTC
CDR3aa: CAWSRRHLYRFYNEQFF

v_gene: TRBV29-1
d_gene: .
abundance: .
j_gene: TRBJ2-5
CDR3nt: TGCAGCGTCCTTAAGCGGTGGGAAGAGACCCAGTACTTC
CDR3aa: CSVLKRWEETQYF

v_gene: TRBV7-9
d_gene: .
abundance: .
j_gene: TRBJ2-1
CDR3nt: TGTGCCAGCAGCTCAGGACAGATCAATGAGCAGTTCTTC
CDR3aa: CASSSGQINEQFF

v_gene: TRBV20-1
d_gene: .
abundance: few
j_gene: TRBJ2-7
CDR3nt: TGCAGTGCTAGTAACACCCACGAGCAGTACTTC
CDR3aa: CSASNTHEQYF

v_gene: TRBV27
d_gene: TRBD1
abundance: few
j_gene: TRBJ1-2
CDR3nt: TGTGCCGGGGGGACAGGAGACTATGGCTACACCTTC
CDR3aa: CAGGTGDYGYTF

v_gene: TRBV2
d_gene: .
abundance: .
j_gene: TRBJ2-3
CDR3nt: TGTGCCAGCGAGAGTGAGGCAGATACGCAGTATTTT
CDR3aa: CASESEADTQYF

v_gene: TRBV5-5
d_gene: TRBD1
abundance: .
j_gene: TRBJ1-5
CDR3nt: TGTGCCAGCACTTTGGCCCCTCCAGGGGGTAAGCAGCATTTT
CDR3aa: CASTLAPPGGKQHF

v_gene: TRBV9
d_gene: .
abundance: few
j_gene: TRBJ2-5
CDR3nt: TGTGCCAGCAGCGTTGCTCATAGTGAGACCCAGTACTTC
CDR3aa: CASSVAHSETQYF

v_gene: TRBV9
d_gene: TRBD2
abundance: few
j_gene: TRBJ2-3
CDR3nt: TGTGCCAGCAGCACCGGGACTAGCGGGGGGGCGCCGCAGTATTTT
CDR3aa: CASSTGTSGGAPQYF

v_gene: TRBV11-2
d_gene: .
abundance: few
j_gene: TRBJ2-6
CDR3nt: TGTGCCAGCATTCCCGGGCCTGGGGCGGGGGCCAACGTCCTGACTTTC
CDR3aa: CASIPGPGAGANVLTF

v_gene: TRBV21-1
d_gene: .
abundance: few
j_gene: TRBJ1-2
CDR3nt: TGTGCCAGCAGCAAATGGCCGGGACAGGGTCGGTCAAACTATGGCTACACCTTC
CDR3aa: CASSKWPGQGRSNYGYTF

v_gene: TRBV6-5
d_gene: .
abundance: .
j_gene: TRBJ2-1
CDR3nt: TGTGCCAGCACCGCGGGAAGAGGTGAGCAGTTCTTC
CDR3aa: CASTAGRGEQFF

v_gene: TRBV30
d_gene: .
abundance: .
j_gene: TRBJ2-2
CDR3nt: TGTGCCTGGAGTACCCGGGGGACGGGGGAGCTGTTTTTT
CDR3aa: CAWSTRGTGELFF

v_gene: TRBV29-1
d_gene: TRBD1
abundance: .
j_gene: TRBJ2-2
CDR3nt: TGCAGCGTTGGGACAGGGGATAGTTGGGAGCTGTTTTTT
CDR3aa: CSVGTGDSWELFF

v_gene: TRBV11-2
d_gene: .
abundance: .
j_gene: TRBJ1-1
CDR3nt: TGTGCCAGCAGCTTTGGAGGAACTGAAGCTTTCTTT
CDR3aa: CASSFGGTEAFF

v_gene: TRBV30
d_gene: .
abundance: .
j_gene: TRBJ2-7
CDR3nt: TGTGCCTGGAGTAGGACTCCGACCCGTTCGTCCTACGAGCAGTACTTC
CDR3aa: CAWSRTPTRSSYEQYF

v_gene: TRBV2
d_gene: .
abundance: .
j_gene: TRBJ2-1
CDR3nt: TGTGCCAGCAGTAGGGGGAGTGGGACTACCACACGTGGGAGCTCCTACAATGAGCAGTTCTTC
CDR3aa: CASSRGSGTTTRGSSYNEQFF

v_gene: TRBV7-2
d_gene: TRBD1
abundance: .
j_gene: TRBJ1-5
CDR3nt: TGTGCCAGCAGCTCCATCGGACAGGTGTCCCAGCCCCAGCATTTT
CDR3aa: CASSSIGQVSQPQHF

v_gene: TRBV5-6
d_gene: .
abundance: .
j_gene: TRBJ1-3
CDR3nt: TGTGCCAGCAGCTTGCTCGGAAACACCATATATTTT
CDR3aa: CASSLLGNTIYF

v_gene: TRBV7-2
d_gene: TRBD1
abundance: .
j_gene: TRBJ2-7
CDR3nt: TGTGCCAGCAGCCGGGACAGGGGGGGGGAGCAGTACTTC
CDR3aa: CASSRDRGGEQYF

v_gene: TRBV9
d_gene: .
abundance: .
j_gene: TRBJ1-5
CDR3nt: TGTGCCAGCAGCGTAGGTATCAATCAGCCCCAGCATTTT
CDR3aa: CASSVGINQPQHF

v_gene: TRBV19
d_gene: .
abundance: .
j_gene: TRBJ2-5
CDR3nt: TGTGCCAGTAGTACCCGGACTCGAGAGACCCAGTACTTC
CDR3aa: CASSTRTRETQYF

v_gene: TRBV5-1
d_gene: .
abundance: .
j_gene: TRBJ1-1
CDR3nt: TGCGCCAGCAGCTCATACAGGGTTGGTACTGAAGCTTTCTTT
CDR3aa: CASSSYRVGTEAFF

v_gene: TRBV14
d_gene: TRBD2
abundance: few
j_gene: TRBJ2-5
CDR3nt: TGTGCCAGCAGCCCCCGGACTAGCGGGAGGGTAGAGACCCAGTACTTC
CDR3aa: CASSPRTSGRVETQYF

v_gene: TRBV6-5
d_gene: TRBD1
abundance: .
j_gene: TRBJ2-7
CDR3nt: TGTGCCAGCAAATTGACAGGGCCTCCCTACGAGCAGTACTTC
CDR3aa: CASKLTGPPYEQYF

v_gene: TRBV2
d_gene: .
abundance: .
j_gene: TRBJ1-2
CDR3nt: TGTGCCAGCAGGGTTCTTGGGGGCGCGGATGGCTACACCTTC
CDR3aa: CASRVLGGADGYTF

v_gene: TRBV29-1
d_gene: .
abundance: .
j_gene: TRBJ1-5
CDR3nt: TGCAGCGTTGCTCAGGGGAGCAATCAGCCCCAGCATTTT
CDR3aa: CSVAQGSNQPQHF

v_gene: TRBV10-3
d_gene: TRBD1
abundance: .
j_gene: TRBJ2-6
CDR3nt: TGTGCCATCAGTAAAGACAGGGTTTGGCTCTCTGGGGCCAACGTCCTGACTTTC
CDR3aa: CAISKDRVWLSGANVLTF

v_gene: TRBV18
d_gene: .
abundance: .
j_gene: TRBJ1-6
CDR3nt: TGTGCCAGATCACCACCAGAGGGTACGGATTCACCCCTCCACTTT
CDR3aa: CARSPPEGTDSPLHF

v_gene: TRBV30
d_gene: TRBD1
abundance: few
j_gene: TRBJ2-5
CDR3nt: TGTGCCTGGAGTGAACTAGGGGGCGGGACCCAGTACTTC
CDR3aa: CAWSELGGGTQYF

v_gene: TRBV29-1
d_gene: TRBD2
abundance: few
j_gene: TRBJ2-2
CDR3nt: TGCAGCGTTGAAGTAGGGAGGGCCGGGGAGCTGTTTTTT
CDR3aa: CSVEVGRAGELFF

v_gene: TRBV7-2
d_gene: TRBD1
abundance: .
j_gene: TRBJ1-2
CDR3nt: TGTGCCAGCAGCTTAGCTCCGGGACAGGGCTATGGCTACACCTTC
CDR3aa: CASSLAPGQGYGYTF

v_gene: TRBV9
d_gene: .
abundance: .
j_gene: TRBJ2-7
CDR3nt: TGTGCCAGCAGCCCCCAGGCACAGAACTACGAGCAGTACTTC
CDR3aa: CASSPQAQNYEQYF

v_gene: TRBV5-1
d_gene: TRBD1
abundance: .
j_gene: TRBJ1-1
CDR3nt: TGCGCCAGCAGAACAGGGGAAACTTTGAACACTGAAGCTTTCTTT
CDR3aa: CASRTGETLNTEAFF

v_gene: TRBV7-8
d_gene: TRBD1
abundance: few
j_gene: TRBJ2-3
CDR3nt: TGTGCCAGCAGCTTAGAGACAGGGGGCTCGGGTACGCAGTATTTT
CDR3aa: CASSLETGGSGTQYF

v_gene: TRBV2
d_gene: .
abundance: .
j_gene: TRBJ2-3
CDR3nt: TGTGCCTCCCAGCGGGTAGATACGCAGTATTTT
CDR3aa: CASQRVDTQYF

v_gene: TRBV18
d_gene: TRBD1
abundance: few
j_gene: TRBJ1-2
CDR3nt: TGTGCCAGCTCACCCTCGCAGGGGGGTAATGGCTACACCTTC
CDR3aa: CASSPSQGGNGYTF

v_gene: TRBV2
d_gene: TRBD1
abundance: .
j_gene: TRBJ1-2
CDR3nt: TGTGCCAGCAGTGAAGCGCTTTTGGGACAGACTCCTGGCTACACCTTC
CDR3aa: CASSEALLGQTPGYTF

v_gene: TRBV5-1
d_gene: .
abundance: .
j_gene: TRBJ2-3
CDR3nt: TGCGCCAGCAGCTCCGCCGGAGGAGATACGCAGTATTTT
CDR3aa: CASSSAGGDTQYF

v_gene: TRBV7-2
d_gene: .
abundance: .
j_gene: TRBJ2-5
CDR3nt: TGTGCCAGCAGCTTCGGCGGCAACCAAGAGACCCAGTACTTC
CDR3aa: CASSFGGNQETQYF

v_gene: TRBV5-4
d_gene: TRBD1
abundance: .
j_gene: TRBJ2-2
CDR3nt: TGTGCCAGCAGCCGGGACAGGGGGAACGGGGAGCTGTTTTTT
CDR3aa: CASSRDRGNGELFF

v_gene: TRBV11-2
d_gene: TRBD2
abundance: few
j_gene: TRBJ2-2
CDR3nt: TGTGCCAGCCGGGGACTAGACACCGGGGAGCTGTTTTTT
CDR3aa: CASRGLDTGELFF

v_gene: TRBV5-4
d_gene: .
abundance: .
j_gene: TRBJ2-5
CDR3nt: TGTGCCAGCAGCGTAGTATCCACAGAAGTTCAAGAGACCCAGTACTTC
CDR3aa: CASSVVSTEVQETQYF

v_gene: TRBV7-3
d_gene: .
abundance: .
j_gene: TRBJ2-5
CDR3nt: TGTGCCAGCAGCTTATTAGGGGCTGGAGAGACCCAGTACTTC
CDR3aa: CASSLLGAGETQYF

v_gene: TRBV6-5
d_gene: .
abundance: few
j_gene: TRBJ1-2
CDR3nt: TGTGCCAGCAGTTACGGTAGTTTCTATGGCTACACCTTC
CDR3aa: CASSYGSFYGYTF

v_gene: TRBV7-9
d_gene: .
abundance: few
j_gene: TRBJ1-1
CDR3nt: TGTGCCAGCAGCTTGGAGCAGTCCTCCACTGAAGCTTTCTTT
CDR3aa: CASSLEQSSTEAFF

v_gene: TRBV18
d_gene: .
abundance: .
j_gene: TRBJ2-7
CDR3nt: TGTGCCAGCTCACCCGAGAGCTCCTACGAGCAGTACTTC
CDR3aa: CASSPESSYEQYF

v_gene: TRBV9
d_gene: TRBD2
abundance: few
j_gene: TRBJ2-1
CDR3nt: TGTGCCAGCAGCGCCCGTGACCTAGGACTAGCGGGAGGAACCTACAATGAGCAGTTCTTC
CDR3aa: CASSARDLGLAGGTYNEQFF

v_gene: TRBV4-1
d_gene: .
abundance: .
j_gene: TRBJ2-5
CDR3nt: TGCGCCAGCAGCCAAGGCGGCCAGGGGAGAGAGACCCAGTACTTC
CDR3aa: CASSQGGQGRETQYF

v_gene: TRBV18
d_gene: .
abundance: .
j_gene: TRBJ2-3
CDR3nt: TGTGCCAGCTCACCGAGAGGAGGGCAGGTGATCACAGATACGCAGTATTTT
CDR3aa: CASSPRGGQVITDTQYF

v_gene: TRBV7-3
d_gene: .
abundance: few
j_gene: TRBJ2-5
CDR3nt: TGTGCCAGCAGCTTAACGGGGGGAGCTTTAGAGACCCAGTACTTC
CDR3aa: CASSLTGGALETQYF

v_gene: TRBV30
d_gene: .
abundance: once
j_gene: TRBJ1-2
CDR3nt: TGTGCCTGGAGGGGGCCATTAGGGACTCCCCTTGGGGGTTATGGCTACACCTTC
CDR3aa: CAWRGPLGTPLGGYGYTF

v_gene: TRBV2
d_gene: .
abundance: .
j_gene: TRBJ1-1
CDR3nt: TGTGCCAGCAGTGTAGAGGGAGGGTCTGCTGAAGCTTTCTTT
CDR3aa: CASSVEGGSAEAFF